Each of the 17 T cell receptor beta chains below was sequenced from the same sample in a study of radiotherapy plus CTLA-4 blockade in lung cancer. The assay was immunoSEQ multiplex PCR, and TCRdb's table has in-frame clones only and misses some. This sample has 50,000 to 60,000 clones, with 70% to 80% found just once. This sample comprised peripheral blood, obtained from a patient treated with radiotherapy plus ipilimumab. These TCRs come from a human donor with non-small cell lung cancer who had a complete response to radiotherapy plus ipilimumab.

A single count supports this clone. The chain carries TRBV5-4 and TRBJ2-3; TRBD1 is a possible D gene (6 bases). Germline V gives CDR1 SGHNT, CDR2 YYREEE (reference sequence). V dropped 4 bases and J dropped 5 bases, with 14 bases sitting between them. The CDR3 consists of 14 residues. The CDR3, as DNA: TGTGCCAGCAGCCCACAGGGTTACGGAGATACGCAGTATTTT. Residues: CASSPQGYGDTQYF. The full variable domain, its missing parts supplied by reference TRBV5-4 and TRBJ2-3, is ETGVTQSPTHLIKTRGQQVTLRCSSQSGHNTVSWYQQALGQGPQFIFQYYREEENGRGNFPPRFSGLQFPNYSSELNVNALELDDSALYLCASSPQGYGDTQYFGPGTRLTVL.

This sequence joins TRBV9 and TRBJ2-5; 8 nucleotides match TRBD2. Germline V CDR1 and CDR2: SGDLS, YYNGEE. The CDR3 contains 15 residues. Trimming took 6 bases from V and 2 from J; bases not matched to a gene: 9. CDR3 coding DNA: TGTGCCAGCACCAAAGGACTAGCCGAACAAGAGACCCAGTACTTC. As protein: CASTKGLAEQETQYF.

This clone was recorded only once. This rearrangement joins TRBV5-4 to TRBJ2-5; D is possibly TRBD2 (7 bases). The CDR3 has 14 amino acids. V was pared by 3 bases and J by 7 bases, with 16 bases between. CDR1 and CDR2 (germline): SGHNT, YYREEE (reference sequence). CDR3 bases: TGTGCCAGCAGCTGGGGGGGGCTAGTAGTGACCCAGTACTTC. The encoded protein is CASSWGGLVVTQYF.

CDR3 nucleotide sequence: TGTGCCAGCAGTGTTCCACAGGTCCCCTCTGGAAACACCATATATTTT. Its protein is CASSVPQVPSGNTIYF. J is TRBJ1-3 and V is TRBV6-1; TRBD1 might be the D (5 bases). V shed 4 bases and J shed 0 bases, with 13 bases lying between them. The CDR3 is made up of 16 amino acids. CDR1 and CDR2 from the germline V gene are MNHNS and SASEGT.

The chain couples TRBV7-6 to TRBJ2-1, with D possibly matching TRBD2 (6 bases). The CDR3 runs to 16 residues. Germline lookup yields CDR1 SGHVS and CDR2 FNYEAQ. The ends were cut back, 0 bases at V and 8 bases at J, with 17 bases in the middle. CDR3 in amino acids: CASSLATGPSVYEQFF. The CDR3 DNA reads as TGTGCCAGCAGCTTAGCCACGGGGCCTAGCGTCTATGAGCAGTTCTTC.

The chain couples TRBV5-1 to TRBJ2-2, with TRBD1 matching over 11 bases. The CDR3 extends over 15 amino acids. Germline V CDR1 and CDR2: SGHRS, YFSETQ. The trim removed 4 bases at V and 5 bases at J, leaving 4 bases unmatched. CDR3 sequence: CASSGQGAGTGELFF. DNA for the CDR3: TGCGCCAGCAGCGGACAGGGGGCAGGGACCGGGGAGCTGTTTTTT. Based on the CDR3 plus reference TRBV5-1 and TRBJ2-2, the full variable domain is KAGVTQTPRYLIKTRGQQVTLSCSPISGHRSVSWYQQTPGQGLQFLFEYFSETQRNKGNFPGRFSGRQFSNSRSEMNVSTLELGDSALYLCASSGQGAGTGELFFGEGSRLTVL.

This chain connects TRBV7-2 to TRBJ2-7; a possible D gene is TRBD1 (6 bases). The germline V gene encodes CDR1 SGHTA and CDR2 FQGNSA. The CDR3 loop spans 13 amino acids. The V end was cut by 6 bases, the J end by 1 base, with 10 bases between. CDR3 in DNA: TGTGCCAGCAGAAGACAGGCGTCCTACGAGCAGTACTTC. Translated: CASRRQASYEQYF.

The chain couples TRBV10-3 to TRBJ1-4; D gene uncertain. This CDR3 contains 15 residues. Germline V gene lookup returns CDR1 ENHRY and CDR2 SYGVKD. The V and J ends lost 5 bases and 0 bases respectively, with 10 bases between them. CDR3 in DNA: TGTGCCATCAGTTATACAGCGGCAACTAATGAAAAACTGTTTTTT. This codes for CAISYTAATNEKLFF.

This clone has only one observation. This chain uses TRBV4-2 with TRBJ2-1, with D tentatively TRBD1 (6 bases). V dropped 1 base and J dropped 4 bases, with 8 bases sitting between them. Germline CDR1 and CDR2: LGHNA and YNFKEQ. The CDR3 contains 14 residues. This CDR3 reads CASSQGQGYNEQFF. In DNA form, the CDR3 reads TGTGCCAGCAGCCAAGGCCAGGGGTACAATGAGCAGTTCTTC.

This chain connects TRBV10-1 to TRBJ2-1; 11 bases are shared with TRBD1. Germline V gene data show CDR1 as WNHNN and CDR2 as SYGVQD (reference sequence). V shed 5 bases, J shed 8 bases, and the junction held 11 bases outside the gene matches. This CDR3 comprises 16 residues. This CDR3 is CASSYYRDRGLYEQFF. DNA of the CDR3: TGCGCCAGCAGTTACTACCGGGACAGGGGGTTGTATGAGCAGTTCTTC.

The rearrangement joins TRBV5-1 to TRBJ1-1, with 8 nucleotides matching TRBD1. Unmatched junction bases numbered 13, after V lost 4 bases and J lost 8 bases. This CDR3 contains 15 residues. Germline V gives CDR1 SGHRS, CDR2 YFSETQ. CDR3 sequence reads: CASSAGQGVTLEAFF. CDR3 in DNA: TGCGCCAGCAGCGCCGGACAGGGCGTTACCTTGGAAGCTTTCTTT.

V usage is TRBV7-9 and J usage is TRBJ2-3; 10 bases align to TRBD2. This CDR3 region has 17 residues. Germline assignment: CDR1 SEHNR and CDR2 FQNEAQ (reference sequence). J lost 5 bases, V lost 5 bases, and 13 bases had no gene match. The CDR3 region is CASSPHRGSGGLDTQYF. DNA for the CDR3: TGTGCCAGCAGCCCCCACCGTGGTAGCGGGGGGTTAGATACGCAGTATTTT.

About this clone: An end of the junction differs from the germline gene, which may be a read error. This chain uses TRBV5-1 with TRBJ1-2; TRBD1 matches at 10 bases. This CDR3 has 14 amino acids. Germline values: CDR1 SGHRS, CDR2 YFSETQ. The CDR3, as DNA: TGCGCCAGCAGCTTGGGTCCCGGGACAGGGGCAGGCGGCTTC. Protein: CASSLGPGTGAGGF.

This clone turned up a few times. For the CDR3, the DNA is TGTGCCAGTAGTATAGGGTTACAGGGGCGGACAGATACGCAGTATTTT. Protein: CASSIGLQGRTDTQYF. This chain joins TRBV19 and TRBJ2-3; 7 nucleotides agree with TRBD1. CDR3 size: 16 residues. The germline gives CDR1 LNHDA, CDR2 SQIVND (reference sequence). V gave up 1 base and J gave up 3 bases; unmatched junction bases: 7.

The chain uses TRBV18 and TRBJ1-1, with a weak D call TRBD1 (5 bases). Germline V CDR1 and CDR2: KGHSH, LQKENI. The V and J ends lost 5 bases and 3 bases respectively, with 10 bases between them. This CDR3 has 13 residues. The CDR3 loop reads CASSYRGDTEAFF. The CDR3 bases are TGTGCCAGCTCATATCGGGGGGACACTGAAGCTTTCTTT.

This clone was seen a handful of times. This chain links TRBV6-1 with TRBJ1-5, with 11 bases matching TRBD1. With V trimmed by 4 bases and J by 4 bases, 12 bases remained unmatched. The V gene's germline CDR1 is MNHNS and CDR2 SASEGT. There are 18 residues in the CDR3. Here the CDR3 DNA reads TGTGCCAGCAGTGTGGACAGGGGGCGCGGAGGCGAAAATCAGCCCCAGCATTTT. It yields the protein CASSVDRGRGGENQPQHF.

The chain is built from TRBV19 and TRBJ1-2, with D perhaps matching TRBD1 (5 bases). The germline V gene encodes CDR1 LNHDA and CDR2 SQIVND (reference sequence). This CDR3 has 14 residues. With 5 bases removed from V and 3 bases from J, the gap between germline ends came to 13 bases. DNA for the CDR3: TGTGCCAGTAGTCTCCGGGACTTCCACTATGGCTACACCTTC. Translating gives CASSLRDFHYGYTF.